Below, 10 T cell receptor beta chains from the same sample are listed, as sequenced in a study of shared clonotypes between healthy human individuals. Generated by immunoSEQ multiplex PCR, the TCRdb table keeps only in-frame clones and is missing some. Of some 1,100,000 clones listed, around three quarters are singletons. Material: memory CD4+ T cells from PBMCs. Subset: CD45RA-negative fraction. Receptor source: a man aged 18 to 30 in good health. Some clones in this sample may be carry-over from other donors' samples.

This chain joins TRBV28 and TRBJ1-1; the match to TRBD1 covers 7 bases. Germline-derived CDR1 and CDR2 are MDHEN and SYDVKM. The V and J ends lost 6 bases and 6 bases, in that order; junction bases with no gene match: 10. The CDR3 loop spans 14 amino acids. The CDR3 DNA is TGTGCCAGCAGCACAAACGACAGGGCCTCTGAAGCTTTCTTT. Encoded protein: CASSTNDRASEAFF.

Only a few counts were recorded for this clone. The CDR3 DNA follows: TGTGCCAGCAGAGAGTCCCGTGGCTACACCTTC. Amino acid sequence: CASRESRGYTF. The V call is TRBV2, the J call TRBJ1-2; D uncertain. Germline lookup yields CDR1 SNHLY and CDR2 FYNNEI. This CDR3 comprises 11 residues. Trimming left V 6 bases short and J 7 bases short, with 9 bases between.

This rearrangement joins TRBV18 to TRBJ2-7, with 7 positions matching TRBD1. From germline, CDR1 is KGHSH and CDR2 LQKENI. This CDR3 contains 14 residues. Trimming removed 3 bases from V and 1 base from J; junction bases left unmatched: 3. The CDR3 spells CASSPSTGSYEQYF. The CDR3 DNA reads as TGTGCCAGCTCACCGTCGACAGGGTCCTACGAGCAGTACTTC.

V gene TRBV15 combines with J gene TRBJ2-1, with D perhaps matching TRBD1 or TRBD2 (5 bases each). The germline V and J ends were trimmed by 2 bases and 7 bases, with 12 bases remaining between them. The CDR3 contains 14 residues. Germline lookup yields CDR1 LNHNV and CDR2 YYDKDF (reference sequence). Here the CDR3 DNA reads TGTGCCACCAGCAGACACGTGGGGGATAATGAGCAGTTCTTC. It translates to CATSRHVGDNEQFF.

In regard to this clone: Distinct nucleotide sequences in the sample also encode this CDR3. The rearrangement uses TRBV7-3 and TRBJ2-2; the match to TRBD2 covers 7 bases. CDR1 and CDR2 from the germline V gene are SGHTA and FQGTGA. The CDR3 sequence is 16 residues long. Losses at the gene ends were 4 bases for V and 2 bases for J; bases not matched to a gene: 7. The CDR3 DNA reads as TGTGCCAGCAGCTCACGTGGCGGGAGCAACACCGGGGAGCTGTTTTTT. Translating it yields CASSSRGGSNTGELFF.

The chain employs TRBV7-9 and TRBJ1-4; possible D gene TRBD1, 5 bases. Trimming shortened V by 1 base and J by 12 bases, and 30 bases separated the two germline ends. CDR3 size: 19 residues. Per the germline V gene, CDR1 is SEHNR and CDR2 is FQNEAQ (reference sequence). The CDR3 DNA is TGTGCCAGCAGCTTAGGCGGGAGATGGACCGATACCATCACCAGGGAACTGTTTTTT. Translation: CASSLGGRWTDTITRELFF. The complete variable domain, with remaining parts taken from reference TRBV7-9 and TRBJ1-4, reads DTGVSQNPRHKITKRGQNVTFRCDPISEHNRLYWYRQTLGQGPEFLTYFQNEAQLEKSRLLSDRFSAERPKGSFSTLEIQRTEQGDSAMYLCASSLGGRWTDTITRELFFGSGTQLSVL.

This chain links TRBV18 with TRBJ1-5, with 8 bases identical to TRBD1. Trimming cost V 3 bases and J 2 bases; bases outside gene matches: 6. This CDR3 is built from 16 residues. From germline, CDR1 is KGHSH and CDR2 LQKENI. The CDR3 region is CASSPFPDRGNQPQHF. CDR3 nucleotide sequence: TGTGCCAGCTCACCTTTCCCGGACAGGGGCAATCAGCCCCAGCATTTT.

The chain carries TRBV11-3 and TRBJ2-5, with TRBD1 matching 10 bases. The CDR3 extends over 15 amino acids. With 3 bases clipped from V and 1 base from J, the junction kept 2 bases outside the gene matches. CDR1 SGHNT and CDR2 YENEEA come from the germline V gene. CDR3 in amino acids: CASSLGQGSQETQYF. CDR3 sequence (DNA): TGTGCCAGCAGCTTGGGACAGGGGAGCCAAGAGACCCAGTACTTC.

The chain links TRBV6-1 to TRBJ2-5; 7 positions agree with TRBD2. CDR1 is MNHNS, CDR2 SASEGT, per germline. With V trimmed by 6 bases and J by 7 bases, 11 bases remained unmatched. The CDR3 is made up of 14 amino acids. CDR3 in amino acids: CASRASGTLWTQYF. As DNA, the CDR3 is TGTGCCAGCAGGGCTAGCGGAACCCTATGGACCCAGTACTTC.

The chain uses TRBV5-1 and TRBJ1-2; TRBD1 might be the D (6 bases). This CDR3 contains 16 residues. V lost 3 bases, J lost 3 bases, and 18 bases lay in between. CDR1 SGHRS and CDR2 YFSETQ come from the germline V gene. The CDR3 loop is CASSSLQQQGDYGYTF. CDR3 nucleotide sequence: TGCGCCAGCAGCTCCCTCCAGCAACAGGGTGACTATGGCTACACCTTC.